Reported below is one T cell receptor (beta chain). The V segment lost 4 bases and the J segment 4 bases; nucleotides outside the gene matches: 7. Germline V gene sequence: CDR1 SGHTA, CDR2 FQGNSA. This CDR3 region has 15 residues. A second PCR of about 7 to 11 cycles used a sample-barcoded 5' primer and a J-beta primer mix. There were at least 3 million CDR3-containing paired-end reads obtained from each sample. MiXCR, run by TCRdb on the 5' RACE reads, gives a single entry per CDR3 protein. This table holds some 750,000 distinct CDR3 sequences, 22% found once. The record originates from a study of blood T cells in healthy people across ages.

The source of this sequence is a man in his 70s in good health. The rearrangement links TRBV7-2 to TRBJ2-3; 8 positions agree with TRBD2. The specimen sequenced was blood. This CDR3 is CASSSVAGRADTQYF. The CDR3 bases are TGTGCCAGCAGCTCTGTAGCGGGAAGGGCAGATACGCAGTATTTT.